These 3 T cell receptor beta chains were all obtained from the same sample, sequenced in a study of blood T cell repertoires in COVID-19. Only in-frame clones appear in the TCRdb table, and some are missing; sequencing was by immunoSEQ multiplex PCR. The repertoire has 110,000 or so clones, approximately 90% of them found once; the top ten carry approximately 4.3%. What was sequenced was peripheral blood. The origin of the receptors is a woman in her forties or fifties with acute or convalescent COVID-19.

CDR3 sequence (DNA): TGTGCCAGCAGCTTTCGGCCTGGGACAGGGGCGCCTAATGAGCAGTTCTTC. Amino acid sequence: CASSFRPGTGAPNEQFF. This chain uses TRBV13 with TRBJ2-1, with 10 nucleotides matching TRBD1. From germline, CDR1 is PRHDT and CDR2 FYEKMQ (reference sequence). This CDR3 has 17 residues. Trimming at V came to 3 bases and at J to 7 bases, leaving 12 bases not matched to a gene.

The chain combines TRBV4-2 with TRBJ1-1; a weak D match, TRBD1 (6 bases). The CDR3 spans 16 residues. CDR1 and CDR2 from the germline V gene are LGHNA and YNFKEQ. V lost 5 bases, J lost 2 bases, and 18 bases lay in between. CDR3 nucleotides: TGTGCCAGCAGCTTCATACCAGGGGTCCGAAACACTGAAGCTTTCTTT. This sequence encodes CASSFIPGVRNTEAFF.

The chain employs TRBV30 and TRBJ1-2, with D perhaps TRBD1 (6 bases). Trimming removed 0 bases from V and 5 bases from J, with 7 bases in between. This CDR3 has 12 residues. Germline V lookup: CDR1 GTSNPN, CDR2 SVGIG (reference sequence). CDR3 DNA sequence: TGTGCCTGGAGTGTAGGGGGTTATGGCTACACCTTC. It yields the protein CAWSVGGYGYTF.